Presented here are 14 T cell receptor beta chains from one specimen sequenced in a study of T cell repertoires in cytomegalovirus infection. TCRdb re-called the reads with MiXCR, one entry per CDR3 protein. The table shows roughly 280,000 distinct CDR3 sequences, with roughly 9.1% occurring only once. Sequencing was carried out using PBMCs. These receptors originate from a human donor in good health (CMV status not recorded). Some clones in this sample may be carry-over from other donors' samples.

This clonotype showed up many times. The V and J genes are TRBV7-2 and TRBJ1-5; D is unresolved. Trimming removed 5 bases at V and 6 bases at J, with 11 bases between. The CDR3 extends over 13 amino acids. CDR1 SGHTA and CDR2 FQGNSA come from the germline V gene. CDR3 amino acids: CASSPHSSQPQHF. The CDR3 region has the DNA TGTGCCAGCAGCCCCCATTCAAGTCAGCCCCAGCATTTT.

This clonotype occurred many times. V is TRBV7-2 and J is TRBJ1-3; D not certain. With 5 bases removed from V and 0 bases from J, the gap between germline ends came to 8 bases. The CDR3 has 14 amino acids. Germline V gives CDR1 SGHTA, CDR2 FQGNSA. CDR3 coding DNA: TGTGCCAGCAGCCCAGCCATCTCTGGAAACACCATATATTTT. It specifies CASSPAISGNTIYF. Complete variable domain (other parts from reference TRBV7-2 and TRBJ1-3): GAGVSQSPSNKVTEKGKDVELRCDPISGHTALYWYRQSLGQGLEFLIYFQGNSAPDKSGLPSDRFSAERTGGSVSTLTIQRTQQEDSAVYLCASSPAISGNTIYFGEGSWLTVV.

The chain carries TRBV19 and TRBJ1-1, with D uncertain. This CDR3 region has 15 residues. CDR1 and CDR2 (germline): LNHDA, SQIVND (reference sequence). Trimming left V 5 bases short and J 0 bases short, with 13 bases between. CDR3 in amino acids: CASSPGTTVNTEAFF. The CDR3 DNA follows: TGTGCCAGTAGTCCCGGAACAACAGTGAACACTGAAGCTTTCTTT.

This clonotype has a count of ten or more. The DNA of the CDR3 is TGTGCCAGCAGCTCCGGACAGGGGAACACCGGGGAGCTGTTTTTT. It codes for CASSSGQGNTGELFF. The genes are TRBV11-2 and TRBJ2-2; 8 bases match TRBD1. With 4 bases clipped from V and 1 base from J, the junction kept 2 bases outside the gene matches. Germline V CDR1 and CDR2: SGHAT, FQNNGV. This CDR3 spans 15 amino acids. Full variable domain (remainder filled in from reference TRBV11-2 and TRBJ2-2): EAGVAQSPRYKIIEKRQSVAFWCNPISGHATLYWYQQILGQGPKLLIQFQNNGVVDDSQLPKDRFSAERLKGVDSTLKIQPAKLEDSAVYLCASSSGQGNTGELFFGEGSRLTVL.

This clonotype was counted ten times or more. V gene TRBV7-2 combines with J gene TRBJ2-1; 11 positions agree with TRBD2. The CDR3 covers 17 residues. V lost 0 bases, J lost 8 bases, and 9 bases stayed unmatched. The germline gives CDR1 SGHTA, CDR2 FQGNSA. The DNA for the CDR3 is TGTGCCAGCAGCTTAGCAGGTAGCGGGAGGGCCGGGGATGAGCAGTTCTTC. The encoded protein is CASSLAGSGRAGDEQFF.

This clonotype has ten or more counts. The CDR3 here is CASRKTGLGDTQYF. CDR3 sequence (DNA): TGTGCCAGCAGGAAGACAGGATTGGGGGATACGCAGTATTTT. V and J are TRBV6-1 and TRBJ2-3, with a weak D call TRBD1 (6 bases). CDR3 size: 14 residues. V gave up 6 bases and J gave up 6 bases, with 16 bases separating them. CDR1 is MNHNS, CDR2 SASEGT, per germline.

V and J are TRBV6-2 or TRBV6-3 and TRBJ1-1, with 7 bases that match TRBD1. This CDR3 has 14 amino acids. Germline loops: CDR1 MNHEY, CDR2 SVGEGT. Unmatched junction bases numbered 4, after V lost 6 bases and J lost 0 bases. The chain's CDR3 is CASRDRLMNTEAFF. The CDR3 region has the DNA TGTGCCAGCAGGGACAGGCTCATGAACACTGAAGCTTTCTTT.

This clonotype was detected ten times or more. The CDR3 nucleotides read TGTGCCTCCGGACAGAGCAACACTGAAGCTTTCTTT. This encodes CASGQSNTEAFF. The V and J genes are TRBV7-9 and TRBJ1-1, with TRBD1 as a possible D gene (6 bases). CDR1 is SEHNR and CDR2 is FQNEAQ in the germline V gene (reference sequence). Trimming took off 11 bases at V and 2 bases at J, with 12 bases between the two ends. The CDR3 extends over 12 amino acids.

This clonotype was recorded many times. The chain uses TRBV7-6 and TRBJ2-5, with TRBD2 matching 9 bases. Losses at the gene ends were 6 bases for V and 5 bases for J; bases not matched to a gene: 16. CDR3 length equals 17 residues. Germline V gene lookup returns CDR1 SGHVS and CDR2 FNYEAQ. CDR3 region: CASRETMGLALGETQYF. CDR3 nucleotides: TGTGCCAGCAGAGAGACGATGGGACTAGCCCTCGGGGAGACCCAGTACTTC.

This clonotype occurred many times. The chain has TRBV7-9 and TRBJ2-7; the match to TRBD2 covers 7 bases. The CDR3 is 13 amino acids. Germline V gene lookup returns CDR1 SEHNR and CDR2 FQNEAQ (reference sequence). J was trimmed by 5 bases and V by 9 bases; bases with no gene match: 10. The chain's CDR3 is CASSDGGFDEQYF. The CDR3 DNA sequence: TGTGCCAGTTCCGACGGGGGGTTCGACGAGCAGTACTTC.

This clonotype was detected many times. The chain couples TRBV28 to TRBJ2-1; no firm D call. Per the germline V gene, CDR1 is MDHEN and CDR2 is SYDVKM. The V end was cut by 6 bases, the J end by 11 bases, with 11 bases between. This CDR3 has 11 amino acids. This chain's CDR3 is CASRSSFQQFF. The CDR3 DNA follows: TGTGCCAGCAGGAGTTCGTTCCAGCAGTTCTTC.

This clonotype was seen ten or more times. This rearrangement joins TRBV7-2 to TRBJ1-2, with D maybe TRBD1 (5 bases). Trimming removed 4 bases from V and 7 bases from J, with 16 bases in between. This CDR3 contains 14 residues. CDR1 SGHTA and CDR2 FQGNSA come from the germline V gene. The CDR3 DNA sequence: TGTGCCAGCAGCTCCCTGGACACCCCCGGTGGCTACACCTTC. Amino acid sequence: CASSSLDTPGGYTF. Full variable domain (remainder filled in from reference TRBV7-2 and TRBJ1-2): GAGVSQSPSNKVTEKGKDVELRCDPISGHTALYWYRQSLGQGLEFLIYFQGNSAPDKSGLPSDRFSAERTGGSVSTLTIQRTQQEDSAVYLCASSSLDTPGGYTFGSGTRLTVV.

This clonotype was detected only a few times. This chain uses TRBV7-7 with TRBJ2-1; D might be TRBD1 or TRBD2, each matching 7 bases. This CDR3 region has 13 residues. The V end lost 5 bases, the J end lost 6 bases, and 11 bases lay between the germline ends. Germline V lookup: CDR1 SSHAT, CDR2 FNYEAQ (reference sequence). DNA of the CDR3: TGTGCCAGCAGCACCAGGGGGGGCAATGAGCAGTTCTTC. Translating it yields CASSTRGGNEQFF. Full variable domain (remainder filled in from reference TRBV7-7 and TRBJ2-1): GAGVSQSPRYKVTKRGQDVTLRCDPISSHATLYWYQQALGQGPEFLTYFNYEAQPDKSGLPSDRFSAERPEGSISTLTIQRTEQRDSAMYRCASSTRGGNEQFFGPGTRLTVL.

This clonotype was seen repeatedly, ten times or more. The rearrangement links TRBV7-2 to TRBJ2-7; 9 bases align to TRBD1. The CDR3 runs to 16 residues. Looked up from germline, CDR1 is SGHTA and CDR2 is FQGNSA. V lost 1 base and J lost 9; bases outside the gene matches: 13. The CDR3 region has the DNA TGTGCCAGCAGCTTAGGTGTCTTGGACAGGGGCAGGGTGCAGTACTTC. Protein product: CASSLGVLDRGRVQYF.